The TCR beta chain under discussion was sequenced for a study of OX40 agonist ivuxolimab in advanced cancers. For the study at large: Dose-escalation patients' cancers were hepatocellular carcinoma, melanoma, renal cell or head and neck cancer.

Measured with immunoSEQ multiplex PCR; TCRdb has only the in-frame clones, and not every one. The profile shows about 71,000 clones, about 90% of them singletons. The CDR3 covers 15 residues. V lost 4 bases and J lost 7, with 17 bases in between. The V gene's germline CDR1 is MNHEY and CDR2 SMNVEV (reference sequence). Sequenced here: CD4+ or CD8+ T cells sorted from blood, sampled in a trial of the OX40 agonist ivuxolimab. The TCR sequence derives from an adult with an advanced solid tumor such as melanoma, head and neck, liver or kidney cancer. This chain links TRBV27 with TRBJ2-1; D may be TRBD1 or TRBD2 (5 bases each). CDR3 sequence: CASSWAPPGTNEQFF. The CDR3 nucleotides are TGTGCCAGCAGTTGGGCCCCACCAGGGACGAATGAGCAGTTCTTC.